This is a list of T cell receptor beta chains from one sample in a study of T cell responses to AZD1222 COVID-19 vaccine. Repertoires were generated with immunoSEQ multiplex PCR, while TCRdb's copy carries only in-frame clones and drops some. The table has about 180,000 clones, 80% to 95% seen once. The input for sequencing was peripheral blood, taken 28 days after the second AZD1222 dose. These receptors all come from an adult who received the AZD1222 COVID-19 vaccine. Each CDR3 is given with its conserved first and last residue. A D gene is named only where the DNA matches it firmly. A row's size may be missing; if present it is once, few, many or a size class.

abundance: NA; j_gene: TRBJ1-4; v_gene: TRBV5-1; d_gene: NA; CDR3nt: TGCGCCAGCAGCTTCTCAGGTGTTAATGAAAAACTGTTTTTT; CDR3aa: CASSFSGVNEKLFF
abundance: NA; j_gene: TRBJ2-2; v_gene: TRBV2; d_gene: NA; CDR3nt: TGTGCCAGCACAGGGGGCGTGTCCGCCAGCGGGGAGCTGCTTTTT; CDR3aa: CASTGGVSASGELLF
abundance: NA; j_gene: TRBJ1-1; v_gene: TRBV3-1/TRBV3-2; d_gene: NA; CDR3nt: TGTGCCAGCAGCCCATGGGGGGCGAACACTGAAGCTTTCTTT; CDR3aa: CASSPWGANTEAFF
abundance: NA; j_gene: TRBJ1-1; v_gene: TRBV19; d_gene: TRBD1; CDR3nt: TGTGCCAGTATAAACAGGGGGCCGTCTGAAGCTTTCTTT; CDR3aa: CASINRGPSEAFF
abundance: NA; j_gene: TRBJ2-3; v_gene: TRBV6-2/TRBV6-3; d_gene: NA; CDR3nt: TGTGCCAGCAGTTACGGCCACGAAGGGTCTACAGATACGCAGTATTTT; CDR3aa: CASSYGHEGSTDTQYF
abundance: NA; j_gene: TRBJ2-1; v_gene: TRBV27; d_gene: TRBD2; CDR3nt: TGTGCCAGCAGTTCCCTAGCGGGGGGCTCCTACAATGAGCAGTTCTTC; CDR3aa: CASSSLAGGSYNEQFF
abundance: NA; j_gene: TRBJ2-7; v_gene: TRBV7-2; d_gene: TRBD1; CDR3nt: TGTGCCAGCAGCCCCCGGGACAGGGGATCCTACGAGCAGTACTTC; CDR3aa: CASSPRDRGSYEQYF
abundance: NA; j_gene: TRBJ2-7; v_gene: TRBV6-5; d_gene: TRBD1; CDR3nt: TGTGCCAGCAGACCTGATAGACAGGGTATATACGAGCAGTACTTC; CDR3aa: CASRPDRQGIYEQYF
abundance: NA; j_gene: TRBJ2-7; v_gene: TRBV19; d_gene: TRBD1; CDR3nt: TGTGCCAGTAGTCCAGACAGGGGCTCCTACGAGCAGTACTTC; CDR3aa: CASSPDRGSYEQYF
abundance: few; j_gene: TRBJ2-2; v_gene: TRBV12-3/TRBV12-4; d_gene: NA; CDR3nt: TGTGCCAGCTCGTGGACGCAGGGTGGGGAGCTGTTTTTT; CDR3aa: CASSWTQGGELFF
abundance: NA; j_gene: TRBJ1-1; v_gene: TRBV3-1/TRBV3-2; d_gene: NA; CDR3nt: TGTGCCAGCAGCCAAGAGGGAAGGGGAGCTGGTGAAGCTTTCTTT; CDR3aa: CASSQEGRGAGEAFF
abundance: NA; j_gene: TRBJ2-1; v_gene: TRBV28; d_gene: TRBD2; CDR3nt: TGTGCCAGCCCCAAGGGTGCCGAGCGGGAGATCAATGAGCAGTTCTTC; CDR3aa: CASPKGAEREINEQFF
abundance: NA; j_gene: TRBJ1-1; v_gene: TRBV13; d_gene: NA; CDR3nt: TGTGCCAGCAGCAAAGAGGAAGGGATGAACACTGAAGCTTTCTTT; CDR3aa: CASSKEEGMNTEAFF
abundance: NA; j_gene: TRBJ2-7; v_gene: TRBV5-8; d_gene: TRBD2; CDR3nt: TGTGCCAGCAGCTTGGAGCGGGGGGGCGTCAACGAGCAGTACTTC; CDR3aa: CASSLERGGVNEQYF
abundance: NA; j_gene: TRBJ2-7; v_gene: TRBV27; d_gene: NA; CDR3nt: TGTGCCAGCGGAACTAGCGAGCAGTACTTC; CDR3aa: CASGTSEQYF
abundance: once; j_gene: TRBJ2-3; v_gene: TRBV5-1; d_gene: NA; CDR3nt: TGCGCCAGCAGCTCGGGGACTACAGATACGCAGTATTTT; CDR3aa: CASSSGTTDTQYF
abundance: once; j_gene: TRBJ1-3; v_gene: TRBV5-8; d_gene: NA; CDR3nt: TGTGCCAGCAGCTTGGCCGATGGGCGCTCTGGAAACACCATATATTTT; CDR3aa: CASSLADGRSGNTIYF
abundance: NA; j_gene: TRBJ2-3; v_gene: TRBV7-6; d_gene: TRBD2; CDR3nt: TGTGCCAGCAGCGACGGATCTAGGACTAGCGGAAACACAGATACGCAGTATTTT; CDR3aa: CASSDGSRTSGNTDTQYF
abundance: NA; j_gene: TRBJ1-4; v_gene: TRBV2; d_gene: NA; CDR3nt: TGTGCCAGCAGTGCGAGAGGTGGAGGGGAAAAACTGTTTTTT; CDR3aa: CASSARGGGEKLFF
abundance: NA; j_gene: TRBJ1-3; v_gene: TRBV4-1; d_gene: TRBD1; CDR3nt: TGCGCCAGCAGCCAAGACCCTAAGGACAGGCTTCTCAGAGGCTCCGGAAACACCATATATTTT; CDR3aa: CASSQDPKDRLLRGSGNTIYF
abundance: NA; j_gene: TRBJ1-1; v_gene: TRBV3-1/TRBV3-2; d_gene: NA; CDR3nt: TGTGCCAGCAGCCAAGACTTGGTGAACACTGAAGCTTTCTTT; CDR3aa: CASSQDLVNTEAFF
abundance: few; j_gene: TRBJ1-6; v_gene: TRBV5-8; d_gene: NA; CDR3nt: TGTGCCAGCAGCTTGGAAGACATAAGCCTCCACTTT; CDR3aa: CASSLEDISLHF
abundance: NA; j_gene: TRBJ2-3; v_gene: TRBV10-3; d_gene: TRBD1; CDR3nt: TGTGCCATCAAAACCGGGACAGGGAGCACAGATACGCAGTATTTT; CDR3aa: CAIKTGTGSTDTQYF
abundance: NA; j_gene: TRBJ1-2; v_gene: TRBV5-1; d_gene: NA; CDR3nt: TGCGCCAGCAGCTTGGATGGGGGTTTGGGCTATGGCTACACCTTC; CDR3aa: CASSLDGGLGYGYTF
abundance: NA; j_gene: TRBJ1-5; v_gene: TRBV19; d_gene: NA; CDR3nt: TGTGCCAGTAGTATCCAAGGGACGGTCTTTAGCAATCAGCCCCAGCATTTT; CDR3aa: CASSIQGTVFSNQPQHF
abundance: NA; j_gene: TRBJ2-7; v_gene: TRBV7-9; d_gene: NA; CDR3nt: TGTGCCAGCAGCTTAGGTGGAACGGGGAACGAGCAGTACTTC; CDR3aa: CASSLGGTGNEQYF
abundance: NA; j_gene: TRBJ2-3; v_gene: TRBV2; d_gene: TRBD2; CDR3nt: TGTGCCAGCTCTAGCGGGGTGGATTTGGGCGATACGCAGTATTTT; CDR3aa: CASSSGVDLGDTQYF
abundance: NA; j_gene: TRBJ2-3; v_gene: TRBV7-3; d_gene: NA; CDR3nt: TGTGCCAGCAGCATATCAGGGGATACGCAGTATTTT; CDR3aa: CASSISGDTQYF
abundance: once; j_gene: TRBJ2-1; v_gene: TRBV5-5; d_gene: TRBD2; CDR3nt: TGTGCCAGCAGCCGTGGGACTAGCGGATACAATGAGCAGTTCTTC; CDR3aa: CASSRGTSGYNEQFF
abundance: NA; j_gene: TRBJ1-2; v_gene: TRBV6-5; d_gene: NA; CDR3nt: TGTGCCAGCAGGTTCGATAACTATGGCTACACCTTC; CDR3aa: CASRFDNYGYTF
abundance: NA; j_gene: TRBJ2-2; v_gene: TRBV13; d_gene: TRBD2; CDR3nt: TGTGCCAGCAGCTTAGGGGACCTAGCGGGGACCAACACCGGGGAGCTGTTTTTT; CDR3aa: CASSLGDLAGTNTGELFF
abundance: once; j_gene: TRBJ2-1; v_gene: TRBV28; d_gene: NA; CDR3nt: TGTGCCTACGGTCGCGGAGGTCTCAATGAGCAGTTCTTC; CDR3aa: CAYGRGGLNEQFF
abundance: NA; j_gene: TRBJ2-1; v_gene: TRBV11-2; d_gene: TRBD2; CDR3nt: TGTGCCAGCAGCTTATCTGCGGGAGCCTACAATGAGCAGTTCTTC; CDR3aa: CASSLSAGAYNEQFF
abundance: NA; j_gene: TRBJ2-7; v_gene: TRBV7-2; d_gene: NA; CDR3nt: TGTGCCAGCAGCTTGGACGGACCCTACGCCGAGCAGTACTTC; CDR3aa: CASSLDGPYAEQYF
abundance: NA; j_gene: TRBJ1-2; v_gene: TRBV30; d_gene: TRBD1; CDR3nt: TGTGCCTGGAGACCGGGACAGGCAGCTAACTATGGCTACACCTTC; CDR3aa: CAWRPGQAANYGYTF
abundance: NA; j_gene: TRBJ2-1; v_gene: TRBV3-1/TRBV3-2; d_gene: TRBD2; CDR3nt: TGTGCCAGCAGCACGGGGGGCGGGAGGGCCCGCAATGAGCAGTTCTTC; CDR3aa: CASSTGGGRARNEQFF